One TCR beta chain is described in this entry. Using immunoSEQ multiplex PCR, the repertoire was profiled, and TCRdb retains in-frame clones only, with some absent. The table shows under 300,000 clones, with roughly 85% occurring only once. Per the germline V gene, CDR1 is MGHDK and CDR2 is SYGVNS. Trimming took off 7 bases at V and 3 bases at J, with 15 bases between the two ends. The CDR3 is made up of 14 amino acids. The sample comes from a study of cytomegalovirus exposure and HLA in healthy donors. Specimen: PBMCs. J is TRBJ1-1 and V is TRBV25-1, with TRBD1 as a possible D gene (5 bases). This sequence was found in a woman between 18 and 30 years old in good health and CMV-seronegative. The CDR3 loop reads CASTPEKGDTEAFF. CDR3 coding DNA: TGTGCCAGCACCCCGGAAAAAGGGGACACTGAAGCTTTCTTT.